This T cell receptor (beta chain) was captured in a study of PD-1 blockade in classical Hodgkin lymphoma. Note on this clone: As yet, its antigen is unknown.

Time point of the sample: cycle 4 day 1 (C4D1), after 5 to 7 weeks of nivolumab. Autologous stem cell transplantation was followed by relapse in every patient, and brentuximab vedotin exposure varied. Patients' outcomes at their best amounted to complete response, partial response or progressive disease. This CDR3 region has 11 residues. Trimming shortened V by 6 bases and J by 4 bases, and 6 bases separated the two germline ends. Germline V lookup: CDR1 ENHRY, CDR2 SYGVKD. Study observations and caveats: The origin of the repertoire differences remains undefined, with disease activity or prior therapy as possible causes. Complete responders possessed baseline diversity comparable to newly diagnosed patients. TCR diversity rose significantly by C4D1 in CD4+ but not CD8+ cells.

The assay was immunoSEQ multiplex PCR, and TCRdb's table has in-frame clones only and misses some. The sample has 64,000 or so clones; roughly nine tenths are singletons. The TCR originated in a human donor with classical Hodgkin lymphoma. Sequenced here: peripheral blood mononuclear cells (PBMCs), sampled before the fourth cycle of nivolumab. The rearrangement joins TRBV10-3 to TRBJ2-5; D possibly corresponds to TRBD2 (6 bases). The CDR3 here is CAIREGETQYF. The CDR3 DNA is TGTGCCATCAGGGAGGGAGAGACCCAGTACTTC.